This is a list of T cell receptor beta chains from one sample in a study of blood T cell repertoires in COVID-19. Clones were sequenced by immunoSEQ multiplex PCR, and TCRdb holds only the in-frame ones, with some missing. The sample has roughly 110,000 clones; over 60% are singletons. The specimen sequenced was peripheral blood. The receptors here all came from a man in his 70s with acute or convalescent COVID-19. The CDR3 runs from the conserved cysteine through the conserved F or W. The D gene is left open where the match is weak. Size is stated for part of the rows, as once, few or many counts, or as a class when the clone is expanded.

>TRBJ1-1|TRBV7-8|NA|NA
CASSLRVGTGRGTNTEAFF
TGTGCCAGCAGCTTAAGGGTCGGAACGGGACGGGGGACGAACACTGAAGCTTTCTTT
>TRBJ2-4|TRBV5-6|TRBD1|once
CASSLSGTGGHIQYF
TGTGCCAGCAGCTTGAGCGGGACAGGGGGACACATTCAGTACTTC
>TRBJ1-2|TRBV29-1|TRBD1|NA
CSVARQGGGYTF
TGCAGCGTTGCCCGACAGGGAGGTGGCTACACCTTC
>TRBJ2-2|TRBV5-4|TRBD2|few
CASSTPGVGRANTGELFF
TGTGCCAGCAGCACCCCGGGGGTTGGGAGGGCGAACACCGGGGAGCTGTTTTTT
>TRBJ1-5|TRBV6-5|TRBD1|NA
CASSSGQGYHQPQHF
TGTGCCAGCAGTTCTGGACAGGGATATCATCAGCCCCAGCATTTT
>TRBJ1-1|TRBV5-8|TRBD1|NA
CASRFGQGDTEAFF
TGTGCCAGCAGATTCGGACAGGGAGACACTGAAGCTTTCTTT
>TRBJ2-5|TRBV19|TRBD2|NA
CASRLRGEQETQYF
TGTGCCAGTAGGTTGCGGGGGGAACAAGAGACCCAGTACTTC
>TRBJ1-1|TRBV9|NA|NA
CASSVVPGVHTEAFF
TGTGCCAGCAGCGTAGTTCCGGGGGTGCACACTGAAGCTTTCTTT
>TRBJ1-5|TRBV28|NA|NA
CASSLTVQWPQHF
TGTGCCAGCAGTTTAACAGTACAATGGCCCCAGCATTTT
>TRBJ1-1|TRBV12-5|TRBD1|NA
CASGLDRGTEAFF
TGTGCTAGTGGTTTGGACAGGGGGACTGAAGCTTTCTTT
>TRBJ2-1|TRBV5-1|TRBD2|NA
CARSLGGDSYNEQFF
TGCGCCCGCAGCTTGGGGGGGGACTCCTACAATGAGCAGTTCTTC
>TRBJ1-1|TRBV14|NA|once
CASSQDLGSTEAFF
TGTGCCAGCAGCCAAGATCTTGGGAGTACTGAAGCTTTCTTT
>TRBJ1-4|TRBV15|NA|NA
CATSRGRGSDEKLFF
TGTGCCACCAGCAGGGGGAGGGGCTCGGATGAAAAACTGTTTTTT
>TRBJ1-4|TRBV2|NA|NA
CASRGTNEKLFF
TGTGCCAGCAGGGGGACAAATGAAAAACTGTTTTTT
>TRBJ1-1|TRBV10-2|NA|NA
CASSEEARPEAFF
TGCGCCAGCAGTGAAGAGGCCCGTCCTGAAGCTTTCTTT
>TRBJ2-3|TRBV5-4|TRBD1|NA
CASSTRDRGTDTQYF
TGTGCCAGCAGCACCCGGGACAGGGGCACAGATACGCAGTATTTT
>TRBJ2-1|TRBV11-3|TRBD2|NA
CASSLGTSGATYNEQFF
TGTGCCAGCAGCTTAGGAACTAGCGGAGCAACCTACAATGAGCAGTTCTTC
>TRBJ2-3|TRBV6-1|TRBD2|once
CASSEDTRGGGDTQYF
TGTGCCAGCAGTGAGGATACTCGGGGGGGCGGAGATACGCAGTATTTT
>TRBJ2-3|TRBV7-3|TRBD2|NA
CASSDLPGLAGGRGTDTQYF
TGTGCCAGCAGCGACTTGCCCGGACTAGCGGGGGGGCGGGGCACAGATACGCAGTATTTT
>TRBJ1-4|TRBV19|NA|NA
CATKPRLGTHGGEKLFF
TGTGCCACCAAACCAAGACTTGGGACTCATGGCGGTGAAAAACTGTTTTTT
>TRBJ2-3|TRBV11-1|TRBD2|few
CASSPGLAGPNTQYF
TGTGCCAGCAGCCCCGGACTAGCGGGGCCTAATACGCAGTATTTT
>TRBJ1-3|TRBV5-1|NA|NA
CASSTLGAQGNTIYF
TGCGCCAGCAGCACCCTTGGGGCACAAGGAAACACCATATATTTT
>TRBJ2-2|TRBV7-8|NA|NA
CASRESTGTGELFF
TGTGCCAGCAGAGAATCGACAGGCACCGGGGAGCTGTTTTTT
>TRBJ2-1|TRBV15|NA|NA
CATSRIHEGDEQFF
TGTGCCACCAGCAGAATTCATGAGGGCGATGAGCAGTTCTTC
>TRBJ2-2|TRBV2|NA|NA
CASSEAGRAGELFF
TGTGCCAGCAGTGAAGCCGGGAGAGCCGGGGAGCTGTTTTTT